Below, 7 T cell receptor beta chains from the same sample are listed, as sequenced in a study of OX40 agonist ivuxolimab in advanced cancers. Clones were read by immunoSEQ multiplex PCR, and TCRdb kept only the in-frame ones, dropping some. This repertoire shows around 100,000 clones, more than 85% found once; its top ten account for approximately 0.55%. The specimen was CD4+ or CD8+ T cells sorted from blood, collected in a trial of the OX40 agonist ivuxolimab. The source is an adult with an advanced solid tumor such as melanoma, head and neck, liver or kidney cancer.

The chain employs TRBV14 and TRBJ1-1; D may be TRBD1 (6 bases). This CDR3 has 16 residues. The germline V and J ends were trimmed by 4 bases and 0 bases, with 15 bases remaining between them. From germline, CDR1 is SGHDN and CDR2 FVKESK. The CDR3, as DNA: TGTGCCAGCAGCCCCACGCGGCACAGGGTGAACACTGAAGCTTTCTTT. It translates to CASSPTRHRVNTEAFF.

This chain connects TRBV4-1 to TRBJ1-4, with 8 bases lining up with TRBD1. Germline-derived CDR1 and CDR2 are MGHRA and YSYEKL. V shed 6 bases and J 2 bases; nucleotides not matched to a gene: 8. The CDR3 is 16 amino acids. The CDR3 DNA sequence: TGCGCCAGCAGACGAACAGGGGGATCCACTAATGAAAAACTGTTTTTT. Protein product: CASRRTGGSTNEKLFF.

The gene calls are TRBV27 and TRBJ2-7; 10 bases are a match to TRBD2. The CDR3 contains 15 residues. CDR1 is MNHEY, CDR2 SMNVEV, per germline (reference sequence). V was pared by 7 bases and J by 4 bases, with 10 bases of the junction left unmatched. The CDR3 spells CASNRGLAGAYEQYF. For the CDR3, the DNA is TGTGCCAGCAACCGCGGGCTAGCGGGAGCTTACGAGCAGTACTTC.

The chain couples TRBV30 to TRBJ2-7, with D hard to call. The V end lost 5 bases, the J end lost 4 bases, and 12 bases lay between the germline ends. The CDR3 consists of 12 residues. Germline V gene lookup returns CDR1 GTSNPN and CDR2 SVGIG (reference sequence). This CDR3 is CAWSLTGYEQYF. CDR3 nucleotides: TGTGCCTGGTCCCTAACGGGTTACGAGCAGTACTTC.

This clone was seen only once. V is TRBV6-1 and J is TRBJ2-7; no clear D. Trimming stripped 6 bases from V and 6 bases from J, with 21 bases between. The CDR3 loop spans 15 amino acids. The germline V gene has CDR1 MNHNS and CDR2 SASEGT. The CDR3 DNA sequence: TGTGCCAGCAGAATTTCAGCTGCGAGGTCTCTCGAGCAGTACTTC. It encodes CASRISAARSLEQYF.

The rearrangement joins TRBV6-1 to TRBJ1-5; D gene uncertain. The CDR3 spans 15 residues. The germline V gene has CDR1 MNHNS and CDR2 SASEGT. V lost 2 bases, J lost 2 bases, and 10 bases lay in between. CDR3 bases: TGTGCCAGCAGTGAACGACCGTGGGGCAATCAGCCCCAGCATTTT. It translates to CASSERPWGNQPQHF.

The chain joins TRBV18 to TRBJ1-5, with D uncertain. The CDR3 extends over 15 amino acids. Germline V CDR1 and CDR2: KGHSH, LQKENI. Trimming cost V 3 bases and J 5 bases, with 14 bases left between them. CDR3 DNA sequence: TGTGCCAGCTCACCTATGACCGGACTTCATCAGCCCCAGCATTTT. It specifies CASSPMTGLHQPQHF.